These 11 T cell receptor beta chains originate from one sample sequenced in a study of OX40 agonist ivuxolimab in advanced cancers. TCRdb's copy holds only in-frame clones and misses some; the assay was immunoSEQ multiplex PCR. The table lists fewer than 60,000 clones, approximately 91% of them singletons, with 14% to 15% in the top ten. Material: CD4+ or CD8+ T cells sorted from blood, obtained in a trial of the OX40 agonist ivuxolimab. These receptors were obtained from an adult with an advanced solid tumor such as melanoma, head and neck, liver or kidney cancer.

The chain recombines TRBV30 with TRBJ2-7, with 8 positions matching TRBD1. This CDR3 comprises 14 residues. The junction had 5 bases not matched to a gene; V was cut back by 0 bases and J by 4 bases. The germline V gene encodes CDR1 GTSNPN and CDR2 SVGIG (reference sequence). The CDR3 sequence is CAWSVFQGAYEQYF. The CDR3 region has the DNA TGTGCCTGGAGTGTATTTCAGGGGGCTTACGAGCAGTACTTC.

This rearrangement joins TRBV4-3 to TRBJ2-7; D gene ambiguous. Germline CDR1 is LGHNA and CDR2 is YSLEER. The CDR3 covers 15 residues. V shed 2 bases and J shed 3 bases, with 14 bases lying between them. The CDR3 bases are TGCGCCAGCAGCCAAAGATCCGCGTTCAGCTACGAGCAGTACTTC. It is translated as CASSQRSAFSYEQYF.

The chain combines TRBV30 with TRBJ2-7; 10 bases line up with TRBD1. In germline, CDR1 is GTSNPN, CDR2 SVGIG (reference sequence). The V gene end was trimmed by 2 bases and the J gene end by 5 bases; junction bases not matched to a gene: 3. The CDR3 totals 13 residues. Here the CDR3 DNA reads TGTGCCTGGAGTAGGGGGACAGGGGACGAGCAGTACTTC. Amino acids: CAWSRGTGDEQYF.

The chain couples TRBV27 to TRBJ2-3; 11 bases map to TRBD2. V gave up 2 bases and J gave up 4 bases; unmatched junction bases: 2. The CDR3 spans 15 residues. Germline values: CDR1 MNHEY, CDR2 SMNVEV (reference sequence). The CDR3 here is CASSLGGLAADTQYF. DNA for the CDR3: TGTGCCAGCAGTTTAGGGGGACTAGCGGCAGATACGCAGTATTTT.

This clone appeared once. The junction departs from the called germline gene at one end, perhaps through a read error. The chain couples TRBV29-1 to TRBJ2-2; 7 nucleotides match TRBD1. The CDR3 extends over 14 amino acids. Germline V gene sequence: CDR1 SQVTM, CDR2 ANQGSEA. This CDR3 reads CSVEGDSNTGELFF. CDR3 bases: TGCAGCGTCGAAGGGGACAGCAACACCGGGGAGCTGTTTTTT.

This chain joins TRBV11-2 and TRBJ2-3; D is unresolved. The CDR3 spans 14 residues. With 3 bases removed from V and 4 bases from J, the gap between germline ends came to 11 bases. The germline V gene encodes CDR1 SGHAT and CDR2 FQNNGV. This chain's CDR3 is CASSFLGSADTQYF. CDR3 sequence (DNA): TGTGCCAGCAGCTTCTTAGGAAGCGCAGATACGCAGTATTTT.

This chain joins TRBV5-6 and TRBJ2-6, with 7 bases that match TRBD2. J gave up 0 bases and V 2 bases, and 5 bases lay outside the gene matches. The germline V gene has CDR1 SGHDT and CDR2 YYEEEE. The CDR3 is 17 amino acids. The CDR3 sequence: CASSFLADFSGANVLTF. Written as DNA, the CDR3 is TGTGCCAGCAGCTTTCTAGCGGACTTCTCTGGGGCCAACGTCCTGACTTTC.

The chain couples TRBV4-3 to TRBJ1-2; 7 bases align to TRBD1. In germline, CDR1 is LGHNA, CDR2 YSLEER. J was trimmed by 4 bases and V by 0 bases; bases with no gene match: 5. The CDR3 covers 15 residues. DNA of the CDR3: TGCGCCAGCAGCCAAGATAGGGGGCGCATCTATGGCTACACCTTC. This translates into CASSQDRGRIYGYTF.

The CDR3 sequence is CASTHRQGTYEQYF. The CDR3 region has the DNA TGTGCCAGCACCCACAGACAGGGTACCTACGAGCAGTACTTC. The chain has TRBV6-1 and TRBJ2-7; 7 bases match TRBD1. Germline-derived CDR1 and CDR2 are MNHNS and SASEGT. The junction had 8 bases not matched to a gene; V was cut back by 7 bases and J by 2 bases. The CDR3 sequence is 14 residues long.

The genes are TRBV9 and TRBJ1-1; TRBD1 might be the D (6 bases). This CDR3 spans 15 amino acids. From germline, CDR1 is SGDLS and CDR2 YYNGEE. Trimming cost V 0 bases and J 5 bases, with 14 bases left between them. For the CDR3, the DNA is TGTGCCAGCAGCGTAGTTGAGGGGGTTGGTACTGAAGCTTTCTTT. Translated, it gives CASSVVEGVGTEAFF.

V usage is TRBV5-6 and J usage is TRBJ1-6, with D unclear. Germline CDR1 reads SGHDT; CDR2 reads YYEEEE. V was pared by 5 bases and J by 0 bases, with 12 bases between. The length of the CDR3 is 16 residues. The CDR3 DNA reads TGTGCCAGCAGTACAGCAGCTTCCTCCTATAATTCACCCCTCCACTTT. Residues: CASSTAASSYNSPLHF.